The clone carrying this T cell receptor (beta chain) came up once. Its antigen remains unknown. The sample belongs to a study of T cell responses to AZD1222 COVID-19 vaccine. Profiling relied on immunoSEQ multiplex PCR, and the TCRdb table lists in-frame clones only, not all of them. The sample lists some 150,000 clones, 75% to 90% seen once, with under 9.5% in the top ten. This CDR3 spans 13 amino acids. The V end lost 3 bases, the J end lost 8 bases, and 13 bases lay between the germline ends. Germline V CDR1 and CDR2: MDHEN, SYDVKM. Regarding the study as a whole: Reportedly, nearly half the spike-specific TCRs target unmutated variant regions. Once two AZD1222 doses were given, Spike-specific TCR breadth and depth went up.

This TCR derives from an adult in good health. Sequences were derived from peripheral blood, sampled on day 0 of AZD1222 vaccination. The gene calls are TRBV28 and TRBJ1-2; tentatively, D is TRBD1 (5 bases). The CDR3 reads CASSFKGMEGYTF. DNA for the CDR3: TGTGCCAGCAGTTTTAAGGGGATGGAAGGCTACACCTTC.